This T cell receptor (beta chain) is drawn from a study of cytomegalovirus exposure and HLA in healthy donors. Study findings and constraints: For most TCR beta V segments, an earlier analysis put the productive rate at about 87% or about 30% of the time. A missense variant in DCLRE1C was later tied to TCR beta V- and J-gene trimming.

Of note for this clone: The antigen is not known.

PCR involved 60 Vbeta and 13 Jbeta primers. TCRdb's copy holds only in-frame clones and misses some; the assay was immunoSEQ multiplex PCR. The sample has approximately 86,000 clones, 76% seen once. The length of the CDR3 is 12 residues. The V segment lost 5 bases and the J segment 7 bases; nucleotides outside the gene matches: 4. Germline values: CDR1 PRHDT, CDR2 FYEKMQ (reference sequence). Likely unrecorded immune exposures existed in these nominally healthy donors. The sequence came from a man in his forties in good health and CMV-seronegative. The chain links TRBV13 to TRBJ1-1; 7 bases are shared with TRBD1. Specimen: PBMCs. CDR3: CASSPQGSEAFF. The CDR3 DNA is TGTGCCAGCAGCCCACAGGGGAGTGAAGCTTTCTTT.